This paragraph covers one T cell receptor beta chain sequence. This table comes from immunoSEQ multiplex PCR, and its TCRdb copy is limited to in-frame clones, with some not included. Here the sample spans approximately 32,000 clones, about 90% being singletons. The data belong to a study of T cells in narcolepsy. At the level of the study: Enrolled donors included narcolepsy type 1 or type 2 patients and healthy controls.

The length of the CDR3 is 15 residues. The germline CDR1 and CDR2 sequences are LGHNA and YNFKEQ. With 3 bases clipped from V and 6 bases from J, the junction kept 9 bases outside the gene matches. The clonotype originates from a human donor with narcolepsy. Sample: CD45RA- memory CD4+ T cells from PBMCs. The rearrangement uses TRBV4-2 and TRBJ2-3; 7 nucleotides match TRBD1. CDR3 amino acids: CASSQVGTGADTQYF. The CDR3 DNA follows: TGTGCCAGCAGCCAGGTCGGTACAGGGGCTGATACGCAGTATTTT.